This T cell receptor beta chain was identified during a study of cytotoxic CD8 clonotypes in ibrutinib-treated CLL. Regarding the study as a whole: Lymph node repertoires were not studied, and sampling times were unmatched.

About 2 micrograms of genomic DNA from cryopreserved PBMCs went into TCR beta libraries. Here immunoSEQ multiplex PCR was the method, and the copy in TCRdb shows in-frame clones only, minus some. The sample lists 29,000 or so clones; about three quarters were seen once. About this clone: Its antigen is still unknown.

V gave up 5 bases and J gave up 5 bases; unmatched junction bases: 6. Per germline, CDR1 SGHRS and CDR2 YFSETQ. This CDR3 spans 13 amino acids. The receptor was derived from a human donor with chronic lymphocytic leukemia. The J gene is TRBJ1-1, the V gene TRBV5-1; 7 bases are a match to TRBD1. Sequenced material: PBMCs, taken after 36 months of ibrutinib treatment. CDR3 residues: CASSSQGWTEAFF. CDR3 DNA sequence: TGCGCCAGCAGTTCACAGGGGTGGACTGAAGCTTTCTTT. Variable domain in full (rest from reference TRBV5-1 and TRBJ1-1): KAGVTQTPRYLIKTRGQQVTLSCSPISGHRSVSWYQQTPGQGLQFLFEYFSETQRNKGNFPGRFSGRQFSNSRSEMNVSTLELGDSALYLCASSSQGWTEAFFGQGTRLTVV.